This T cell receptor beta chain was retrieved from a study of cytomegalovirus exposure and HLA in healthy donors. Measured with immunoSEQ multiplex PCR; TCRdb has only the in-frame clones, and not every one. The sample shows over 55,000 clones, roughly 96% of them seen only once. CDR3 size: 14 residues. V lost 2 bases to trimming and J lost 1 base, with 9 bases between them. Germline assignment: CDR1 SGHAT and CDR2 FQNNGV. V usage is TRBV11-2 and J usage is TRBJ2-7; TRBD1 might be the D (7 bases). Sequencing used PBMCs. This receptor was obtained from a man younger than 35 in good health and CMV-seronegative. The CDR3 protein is CASSLQGGSYEQYF. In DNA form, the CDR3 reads TGTGCCAGCAGCTTACAGGGGGGTTCCTACGAGCAGTACTTC.